This entry describes one T cell receptor beta chain. Its antigen is undetermined. The source of the sample is a study of a mutant IDH1 vaccine in newly diagnosed glioma. The overall study: Commencement of vaccination occurred 4-6 weeks following radiotherapy alone, or concurrently with temozolomide cycles. There were 62.5% males and approximately 38% females among treated patients, whose mean age was 40.4 years.

Findings and limits, study-wide: Pseudoprogression apparently tracked independently of changes in top peripheral T cell clonotypes.

This CDR3 comprises 15 residues. V was cut by 1 base and J by 3 bases, with 10 bases left in between. Per germline, CDR1 LNHDA and CDR2 SQIVND (reference sequence). Specified time point: week 5, during vaccination. Every single dose of the vaccine, 300 ug of mutant IDH1 20-mer peptide, came with topical imiquimod. TCRdb keeps only in-frame clones here, not all; method: immunoSEQ multiplex PCR. The data hold around 31,000 clones, with 45% to 70% observed a single time. This sequence originates from a woman aged 18-29 years with glioma. The genes are TRBV19 and TRBJ1-3; D is perhaps TRBD1 (6 bases). This sample comprised PBMCs, obtained from a glioma patient whose treatment included an IDH1 peptide vaccine. This chain's CDR3 is CASSIGGASGNTIYF. The CDR3 nucleotides are TGTGCCAGTAGTATAGGGGGGGCGAGTGGAAACACCATATATTTT.